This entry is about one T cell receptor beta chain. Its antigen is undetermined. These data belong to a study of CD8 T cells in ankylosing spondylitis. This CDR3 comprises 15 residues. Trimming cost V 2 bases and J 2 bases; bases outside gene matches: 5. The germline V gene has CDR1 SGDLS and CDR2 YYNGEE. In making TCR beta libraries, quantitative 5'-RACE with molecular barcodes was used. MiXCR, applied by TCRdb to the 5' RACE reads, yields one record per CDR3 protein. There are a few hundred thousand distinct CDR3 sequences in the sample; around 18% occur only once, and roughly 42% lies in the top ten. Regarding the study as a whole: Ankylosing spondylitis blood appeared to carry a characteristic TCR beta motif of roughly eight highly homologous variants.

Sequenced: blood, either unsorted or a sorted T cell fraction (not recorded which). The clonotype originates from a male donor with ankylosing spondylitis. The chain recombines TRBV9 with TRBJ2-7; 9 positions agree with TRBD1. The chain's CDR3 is CASSVSGTGPYEQYF. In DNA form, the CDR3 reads TGTGCCAGCAGCGTCTCGGGGACAGGGCCCTACGAGCAGTACTTC.